Following are 26 T cell receptor beta chains from one sample sequenced in a study of identical twins. Via MiXCR, TCRdb re-called the 5' RACE reads, giving one row per CDR3 protein. The sample includes hundreds of thousands of distinct CDR3 sequences, roughly a quarter of them seen just once. The data also belong to a second study, concerning T cells expressing NK-cell markers.

Sequenced: CD4+ T cells sorted from blood. These receptors were taken from a woman between 18 and 29 years old in good health.

The chain has TRBV29-1 and TRBJ2-5; weak D call: TRBD2 (6 bases). CDR3 length equals 13 residues. Germline V gives CDR1 SQVTM, CDR2 ANQGSEA. With 4 bases removed from V and 1 base from J, the gap between germline ends came to 10 bases. CDR3 DNA sequence: TGCAGCGTTGTGGTCGGGGGCCAAGAGACCCAGTACTTC. This sequence encodes CSVVVGGQETQYF.

V gene TRBV3-1 combines with J gene TRBJ2-2, with D possibly TRBD2 on 6 matching bases. The CDR3 spans 13 residues. Trimming left V 3 bases short and J 6 bases short, with 8 bases between. From germline, CDR1 is LGHDT and CDR2 YNNKEL (reference sequence). CDR3 DNA: TGTGCCAGCAGCCATTGGGGGGCCGGGGAGCTGTTTTTT. Protein product: CASSHWGAGELFF.

The chain carries TRBV7-8 and TRBJ2-7; 8 bases are a match to TRBD1. CDR3 size: 16 residues. In germline, CDR1 is SGHVS, CDR2 FQNEAQ. The junction had 11 bases not matched to a gene; V was cut back by 5 bases and J by 2 bases. As DNA, the CDR3 is TGTGCCAGCAGCCTGTTTATACAGGGGGGCACCTACGAGCAGTACTTC. It codes for CASSLFIQGGTYEQYF.

This clonotype has more than one count but fewer than ten. The chain links TRBV7-9 to TRBJ1-2, with TRBD1 identical over 7 bases. V shed 1 base and J 7 bases; nucleotides not matched to a gene: 3. This CDR3 has 13 residues. The germline V gene encodes CDR1 SEHNR and CDR2 FQNEAQ (reference sequence). CDR3 sequence (DNA): TGTGCCAGCAGCTTAGAACAGGGGAGTGGCTACACCTTC. It yields the protein CASSLEQGSGYTF.

This clonotype has a handful of counts. For the CDR3, the DNA is TGCAGCGCGTTAGGGACAGGGAGCTCCTACAATGAGCAGTTCTTC. The encoded protein is CSALGTGSSYNEQFF. V and J are TRBV29-1 and TRBJ2-1, with 9 nucleotides matching TRBD1. Germline V gene data show CDR1 as SQVTM and CDR2 as ANQGSEA. The CDR3 sequence is 15 residues long. The V and J ends lost 7 bases and 0 bases, in that order; junction bases with no gene match: 7.

This clonotype was found many times. This chain connects TRBV20-1 to TRBJ1-1; 10 bases match TRBD1. The CDR3 covers 12 residues. CDR1 is DFQATT and CDR2 is SNEGSKA in the germline V gene (reference sequence). The junction had 3 bases not matched to a gene; V was cut back by 5 bases and J by 6 bases. The chain's CDR3 is CSARQGAAEAFF. CDR3 in DNA: TGCAGTGCTCGACAGGGGGCGGCTGAAGCTTTCTTT.

The chain recombines TRBV2 with TRBJ1-2, with D unresolved. The V end was cut by 1 base, the J end by 3 bases, with 6 bases between. Germline V lookup: CDR1 SNHLY, CDR2 FYNNEI. CDR3 length equals 13 residues. CDR3 residues: CASSEVGDYGYTF. For the CDR3, the DNA is TGTGCCAGCAGTGAAGTCGGAGACTATGGCTACACCTTC.

This clonotype was counted a few times. The chain uses TRBV7-2 and TRBJ1-6; 7 nucleotides line up with TRBD1. The CDR3 is 15 amino acids. From germline, CDR1 is SGHTA and CDR2 FQGNSA. Trimming removed 8 bases from V and 7 bases from J; junction bases left unmatched: 11. The CDR3 DNA follows: TGTGCCAGCTTCAGAGGGGGCAGGGTGAATTCACCCCTCCACTTT. Amino acids: CASFRGGRVNSPLHF.

Regarding this clonotype: This likely comes from a read error, as the CDR3 has no conserved phenylalanine or tryptophan at its end. The rearrangement uses TRBV18 and TRBJ1-2; a weak D match, TRBD1 (5 bases). Trimming removed 2 bases at V and 5 bases at J, with 15 bases between. The CDR3 extends over 15 amino acids. Germline V gene lookup returns CDR1 KGHSH and CDR2 LQKENI. The DNA for the CDR3 is TGTGCCAGCTCACCATCTCGCGGGCAGGGATATGGCTACACCTAC. Translation: CASSPSRGQGYGYTY.

The chain carries TRBV6-5 and TRBJ2-2; D not resolved. Germline values: CDR1 MNHEY, CDR2 SVGAGI. V lost 2 bases and J lost 5, with 6 bases in between. The CDR3 is made up of 13 amino acids. The CDR3 loop is CASSYRRTGELFF. The CDR3 nucleotides are TGTGCCAGCAGTTACCGGCGGACCGGGGAGCTGTTTTTT.

V usage is TRBV6-5 and J usage is TRBJ2-7, with unresolved D. Germline V gene lookup returns CDR1 MNHEY and CDR2 SVGAGI. There are 16 residues in the CDR3. The ends were cut back, 0 bases at V and 3 bases at J, with 15 bases in the middle. The CDR3 sequence is CASSYSTFRKRYEQYF. The CDR3 bases are TGTGCCAGCAGTTACTCGACCTTCAGAAAACGCTACGAGCAGTACTTC.

The J gene is TRBJ2-5, the V gene TRBV20-1; D remains unclear. CDR3 length equals 14 residues. Trimming left V 3 bases short and J 2 bases short, with 13 bases between. Germline V gene lookup returns CDR1 DFQATT and CDR2 SNEGSKA (reference sequence). The CDR3 protein is CSASLAVAQETQYF. The CDR3 DNA is TGCAGTGCTAGTCTCGCGGTGGCGCAAGAGACCCAGTACTTC.

This chain links TRBV7-9 with TRBJ1-2; tentative D call: TRBD1 (5 bases). The CDR3 covers 14 residues. Trimming removed 5 bases at V and 2 bases at J, with 12 bases between. Germline CDR1 and CDR2: SEHNR and FQNEAQ (reference sequence). CDR3 sequence: CASSPDSRNYGYTF. The CDR3 DNA follows: TGTGCCAGCAGCCCTGACAGCCGGAACTATGGCTACACCTTC.

CDR3 region: CAGWAYEQYF. CDR3 bases: TGTGCCGGATGGGCCTACGAGCAGTACTTC. The gene calls are TRBV6-4 and TRBJ2-7; no clear D gene. Germline V gene lookup returns CDR1 MRHNA and CDR2 SNTAGT. The germline V and J ends were trimmed by 11 bases and 2 bases, with 7 bases remaining between them. This CDR3 contains 10 residues.

This clonotype was seen only a few times. The V and J genes are TRBV12-3 or TRBV12-4 and TRBJ2-7, with D possibly being TRBD1 or TRBD2 (5 bases each). The CDR3 runs 17 residues. V was cut by 0 bases and J by 1 base, with 16 bases left in between. The DNA for the CDR3 is TGTGCCAGCAGTTTAGCGGCACTGGGACCGTCATCCTACGAGCAGTACTTC. Translating gives CASSLAALGPSSYEQYF.

The chain combines TRBV19 with TRBJ2-5, with 7 bases identical to TRBD2. This CDR3 is built from 13 residues. The germline V gene has CDR1 LNHDA and CDR2 SQIVND (reference sequence). V was clipped by 11 bases and J by 4 bases; unmatched bases: 10. The CDR3 DNA reads TGTGCCTCGAGCGGCGGGGGAAGAGAGACCCAGTACTTC. Translating gives CASSGGGRETQYF.

The V gene is TRBV20-1, the J gene TRBJ1-2, with D hard to call. CDR1 is DFQATT, CDR2 SNEGSKA, per germline (reference sequence). V lost 5 bases to trimming and J lost 3 bases, with 4 bases between them. The CDR3 spans 10 residues. The CDR3 coding sequence is TGCAGTGCTCCTCACTATGGCTACACCTTC. This gives the protein CSAPHYGYTF.

The chain couples TRBV12-5 to TRBJ1-2; 8 bases align to TRBD1. V was pared by 6 bases and J by 7 bases, with 7 bases of the junction left unmatched. There are 13 residues in the CDR3. Germline CDR1 is LGHNT and CDR2 is FRNRAP. CDR3 region: CASGKDREGGYTF. CDR3 in DNA: TGTGCTAGTGGCAAGGACAGGGAGGGTGGCTACACCTTC.

The chain uses TRBV12-3 or TRBV12-4 and TRBJ2-7; D remains ambiguous. Deletions cut 2 bases from V and 3 bases from J, with 8 bases between. This CDR3 has 13 residues. The CDR3 is CASSLLMDYEQYF. CDR3 DNA sequence: TGTGCCAGCAGTTTACTAATGGACTACGAGCAGTACTTC.

This chain uses TRBV5-1 with TRBJ1-1; 9 positions match TRBD1. Germline CDR1 and CDR2: SGHRS and YFSETQ. The CDR3 contains 15 residues. After removal of 4 bases from V and 4 bases from J, the junction contained 8 bases not matched to a gene. CDR3 coding DNA: TGCGCCAGCAGCCTAGCCGGGACAGGGCTCACTGAAGCTTTCTTT. Translating it yields CASSLAGTGLTEAFF. Complete variable domain (other parts from reference TRBV5-1 and TRBJ1-1): KAGVTQTPRYLIKTRGQQVTLSCSPISGHRSVSWYQQTPGQGLQFLFEYFSETQRNKGNFPGRFSGRQFSNSRSEMNVSTLELGDSALYLCASSLAGTGLTEAFFGQGTRLTVV.

This clonotype was observed a few times. The DNA of the CDR3 is TGTGCCAGCTCACCACCGGGGGGTGTAGAGACCCAGTACTTC. This sequence encodes CASSPPGGVETQYF. The V call is TRBV18, the J call TRBJ2-5; TRBD2 is a possible D gene (6 bases). The CDR3 runs to 14 residues. The V gene's germline CDR1 is KGHSH and CDR2 LQKENI. V lost 0 bases to trimming and J lost 4 bases, with 9 bases between them.

This chain uses TRBV9 with TRBJ1-2, with D tentatively TRBD1 (5 bases). CDR3 length: 14 amino acids. V lost 3 bases to trimming and J lost 8 bases, with 17 bases between them. Germline V gene data show CDR1 as SGDLS and CDR2 as YYNGEE. CDR3 DNA: TGTGCCAGCAGCGCCCGGACAATGACGGCAGGCTACACCTTC. It translates to CASSARTMTAGYTF.

In its sample, this clonotype was seen a few times. The rearrangement joins TRBV20-1 to TRBJ2-3; the D gene is possibly TRBD2 (6 bases). Trimming stripped 6 bases from V and 2 bases from J, with 15 bases between. This CDR3 has 14 residues. Per the germline V gene, CDR1 is DFQATT and CDR2 is SNEGSKA (reference sequence). CDR3 sequence: CSAARRGLTDTQYF. Here the CDR3 DNA reads TGCAGTGCCGCAAGGCGGGGCCTCACAGATACGCAGTATTTT.

J is TRBJ1-3 and V is TRBV6-1; D perhaps matches TRBD1 (6 bases). The CDR3 totals 15 residues. CDR1 is MNHNS, CDR2 SASEGT, per germline. With 5 bases removed from V and 3 bases from J, the gap between germline ends came to 14 bases. CDR3 bases: TGTGCCAGCAGTCGCCCGGGGGGCGGTGGAAACACCATATATTTT. As protein: CASSRPGGGGNTIYF.

This clonotype turned up a few times. This chain uses TRBV20-1 with TRBJ2-3, with 8 bases aligning to TRBD2. V trimming: 1 base; J trimming: 3 bases; junction bases outside the gene matches: 6. The CDR3 runs to 15 residues. Germline V CDR1 and CDR2: DFQATT, SNEGSKA (reference sequence). The CDR3 is CSARVAGLGTDTQYF. The CDR3, as DNA: TGCAGTGCTAGAGTCGCGGGACTAGGGACAGATACGCAGTATTTT.

The genes are TRBV7-2 and TRBJ2-3; D ambiguous. The CDR3 sequence is 13 residues long. Germline V lookup: CDR1 SGHTA, CDR2 FQGNSA. The V gene lost 8 bases and the J gene lost 1 base, with 10 bases spanning the gap. Here the CDR3 reads CASLLVGTDTQYF. In nucleotides, the CDR3 is TGTGCCAGCCTTCTGGTCGGCACAGATACGCAGTATTTT.